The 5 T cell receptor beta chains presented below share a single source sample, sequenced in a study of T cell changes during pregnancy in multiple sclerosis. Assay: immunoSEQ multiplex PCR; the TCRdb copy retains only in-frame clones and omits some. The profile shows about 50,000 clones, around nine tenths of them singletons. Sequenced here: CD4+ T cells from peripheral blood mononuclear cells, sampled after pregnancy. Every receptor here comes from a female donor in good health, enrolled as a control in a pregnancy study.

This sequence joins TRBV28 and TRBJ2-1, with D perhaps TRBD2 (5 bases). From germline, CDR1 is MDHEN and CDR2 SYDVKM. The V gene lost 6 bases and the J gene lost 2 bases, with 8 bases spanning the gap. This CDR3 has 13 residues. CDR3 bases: TGTGCCAGCAGACTCGGGACCTACAATGAGCAGTTCTTC. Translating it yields CASRLGTYNEQFF.

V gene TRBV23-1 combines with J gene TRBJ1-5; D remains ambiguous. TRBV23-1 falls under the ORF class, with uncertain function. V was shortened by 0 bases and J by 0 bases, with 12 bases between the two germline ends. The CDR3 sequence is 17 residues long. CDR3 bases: TGCGCCAGCAGTCAATCGGGAGCCGTGGATAGCAATCAGCCCCAGCATTTT. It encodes CASSQSGAVDSNQPQHF.

CDR3 region: CASSATGAIINEKLFF. Written as DNA, the CDR3 is TGTGCCAGTAGCGCGACAGGGGCCATAATTAATGAAAAACTGTTTTTT. This chain connects TRBV19 to TRBJ1-4, with 8 nucleotides matching TRBD1. Trimming at V came to 6 bases and at J to 4 bases, leaving 10 bases not matched to a gene. Germline CDR1 is LNHDA and CDR2 is SQIVND (reference sequence). The CDR3 runs to 16 residues.

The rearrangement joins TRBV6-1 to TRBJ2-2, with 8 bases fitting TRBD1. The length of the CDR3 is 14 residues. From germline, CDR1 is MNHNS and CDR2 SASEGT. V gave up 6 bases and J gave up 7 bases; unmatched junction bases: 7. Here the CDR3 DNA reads TGTGCCAGCAGCGCACAGGGGGAGGTCGGGGAGCTGTTTTTT. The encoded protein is CASSAQGEVGELFF.

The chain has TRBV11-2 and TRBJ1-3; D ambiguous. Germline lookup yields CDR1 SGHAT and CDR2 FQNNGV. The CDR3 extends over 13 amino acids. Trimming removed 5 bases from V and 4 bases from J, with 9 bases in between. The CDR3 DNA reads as TGTGCCAGCAGCACCTCACAGGGAAACACCATATATTTT. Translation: CASSTSQGNTIYF.